This T cell receptor beta chain came from a study of identical twins. Comment on this clonotype: No antigen is known for it.

Unique molecular identifiers were present on the cDNA, and a universal primer site came from template switching. TCRdb used MiXCR to reprocess the 5' RACE reads, holding one entry per CDR3 protein. The sample records hundreds of thousands of distinct CDR3 sequences, around an eighth being singletons. Germline CDR1 MDHEN, CDR2 SYDVKM. The CDR3 contains 20 residues. With 3 bases removed from V and 4 bases from J, the gap between germline ends came to 28 bases. Study results and caveats: Zero-insertion analyses could be partly confounded by invariant MAIT and iNKT cells.

This sample also appeared in a second study, on yellow fever vaccine responses in identical twins. That work adds: Twins reportedly had a vaccine T cell response that seemed partly convergent, partly personalized.

The sequencing input was PBMCs. The clonotype originates from a woman younger than 30 in good health. This sequence joins TRBV28 and TRBJ2-1, with D hard to call. In DNA form, the CDR3 reads TGTGCCAGCAGTTTTTTTCCCGTGGGATCGATGAGCTTAATTTACAATGAGCAGTTCTTC. It yields the protein CASSFFPVGSMSLIYNEQFF.